This T cell receptor beta chain was found in a study of metastatic and nonmetastatic thyroid tumors. As for the study in general: A comparison of repertoires was made across blood and tumor or nodule tissue from malignant and benign thyroid patients.

Nobody among the patients had been given any treatment before thyroid surgery. Source study methods: Built for papillary thyroid cancer, a distant-metastasis classifier drew on CDR3 differences across clinicopathological groups. TCRdb reanalyzed the PCR reads with MiXCR. These V and J calls rely on TCRdb rather than the paper's analysis. This sample has approximately 20,000 clones, with under 25% found just once. The CDR3 runs to 12 residues. V lost 4 bases and J 4 bases, leaving 7 bases between the germline ends. Germline CDR1 reads LGHDT; CDR2 reads YNNKEL (reference sequence). Study results and caveats: Reports indicated that malignant thyroid tumors showed significantly higher TCR beta diversity than benign nodules did, in blood and tumor.

Only one count was recorded for this clone. No antigen is known for it. The chain combines TRBV3-1 with TRBJ1-1; no firm D call. Material for sequencing was tumor tissue. This sequence originates from a female donor with papillary thyroid cancer or a benign thyroid nodule (not recorded which). Some clones in this sample may be carry-over from other donors' samples. The CDR3 is CASSLLGTEAFF. CDR3 bases: TGTGCCAGCAGCCTACTGGGCACTGAAGCTTTCTTT.